Listed here is a single T cell receptor beta chain. Its antigen is unidentified. Naive CD8 cells lacked CD45RO and underwent positive selection for CCR7, leaving out terminally differentiated effector memory CD45RA+ cells. This CDR3 comprises 14 residues. V gave up 2 bases and J gave up 4 bases, with 11 bases separating them. Germline lookup yields CDR1 LNHDA and CDR2 SQIVND (reference sequence). The data stem from a study of shared clonotypes between healthy human individuals. Study-wide context: Donor ages ranged 18 to 49 years: a couple of women, a few men. General study results and limits: Across a handful of donors, naive CD4 shared 5% to 6.5%, naive CD8 more than 3%, memory CD4 more than 2%, memory CD8 under 0.5%. Donor scarcity curtailed the genetic and exposure-history diversity represented herein.

Deep level was the assay's run setting. Some clones are missing from TCRdb's copy, which holds only in-frame ones; the method was immunoSEQ multiplex PCR. This table has millions of clones, about 92% appearing once. The TCR sequence derives from a man younger than 30 in good health. Some clones in this sample may be carry-over from other donors' samples. The V call is TRBV19, the J call TRBJ1-1; a possible D gene is TRBD1 (6 bases). The sequencing sample was made of naive CD8+ T cells from PBMCs. CDR3 DNA sequence: TGTGCCAGTAGTATACAGGGGTCGGCCACTGAAGCTTTCTTT. Protein product: CASSIQGSATEAFF.